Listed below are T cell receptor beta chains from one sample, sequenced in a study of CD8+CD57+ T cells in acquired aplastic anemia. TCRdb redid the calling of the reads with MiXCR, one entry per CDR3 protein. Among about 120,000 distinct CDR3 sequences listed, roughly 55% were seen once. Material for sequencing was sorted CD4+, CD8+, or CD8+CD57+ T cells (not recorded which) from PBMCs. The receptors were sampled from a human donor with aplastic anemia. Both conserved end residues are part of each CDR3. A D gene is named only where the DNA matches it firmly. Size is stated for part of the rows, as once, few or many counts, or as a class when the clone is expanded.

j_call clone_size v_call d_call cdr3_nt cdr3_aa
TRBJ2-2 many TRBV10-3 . TGTGCCTCCGCAACAGGGATGAACACCGGGGAGCTGTTTTTT CASATGMNTGELFF
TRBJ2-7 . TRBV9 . TGTGCCAGCAGCGTAGGTCTGATCTCCTCCTACGAGCAGTACTTC CASSVGLISSYEQYF
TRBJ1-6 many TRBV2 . TGTGCCAGCTGCCGACAGGATAATTCACCCCTCCACTTT CASCRQDNSPLHF
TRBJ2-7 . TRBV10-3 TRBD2 TGTGCCATGTCTTCATCCCAAGCGGGGGGCGCCTACGAGCAGTACTTC CAMSSSQAGGAYEQYF
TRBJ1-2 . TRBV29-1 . TGCAGCGTTTTACCAGATTCCTATGGCTACACCTTC CSVLPDSYGYTF
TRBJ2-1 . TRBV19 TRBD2 TGTGCCAGTAGGCCTAGCGGGAGTTCGGCCCAGCAGTTCTTC CASRPSGSSAQQFF
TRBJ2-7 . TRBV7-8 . TGTGCCAGCAGCCGGGACTGGCCCTACGAGCAGTACTTC CASSRDWPYEQYF
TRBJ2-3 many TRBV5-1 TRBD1 TGCGCCAGCAGCTATGGACAGGGGTTGGGAGATACGCAGTATTTT CASSYGQGLGDTQYF
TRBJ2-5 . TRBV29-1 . TGCAGCTGGGGGCGGGAAGAGACCCAGTACTTC CSWGREETQYF
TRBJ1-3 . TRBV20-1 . TGCAGTGCTAGTAGGGACTTGGGCTCTGGAAACACCATATATTTT CSASRDLGSGNTIYF
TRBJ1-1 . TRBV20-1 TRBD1 TGCAGTGCTGGAGTACCAGGGGGAGCTGAAGCTTTCTTT CSAGVPGGAEAFF
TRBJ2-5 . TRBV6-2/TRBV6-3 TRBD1 TGTGCCAGCAGTTACTCGAGAGGACAGGGGGTTGCAGATACCCAGTACTTC CASSYSRGQGVADTQYF
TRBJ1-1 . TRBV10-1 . TGCGCCAGCAGCAGGTTGTTGAACACTGAAGCTTTCTTT CASSRLLNTEAFF
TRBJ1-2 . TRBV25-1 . TGTGCCAGCAGTGAATACCCTGCGGATGGCTACACCTTC CASSEYPADGYTF
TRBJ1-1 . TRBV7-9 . TGTGCCAGCAGCTTTCAGGAGAACACTGAAGCTTTCTTT CASSFQENTEAFF
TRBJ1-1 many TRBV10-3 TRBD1 TGTGCCATCAGACCAGGGACAGCCCTCCCGGGCACTGAAGCTTTCTTT CAIRPGTALPGTEAFF
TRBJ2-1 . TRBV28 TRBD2 TGTGCCAGCCTAGCGGGAGCAGGAGATGAGCAGTTCTTC CASLAGAGDEQFF
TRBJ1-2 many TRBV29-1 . TGCAGCGTTGAGGTCCCGGATTGGGATGGCTACACCTTC CSVEVPDWDGYTF
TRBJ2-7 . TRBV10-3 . TGTGCCATCAGTGAGTCCCCCAGGGAGCCCTACGAGCAGTACTTC CAISESPREPYEQYF
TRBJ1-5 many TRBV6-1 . TGTGCCAGCAGTGCCGGGGAGTATCAGCCCCAGCATTTT CASSAGEYQPQHF
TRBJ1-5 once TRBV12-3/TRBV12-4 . TGTGCCAGCAGGCCCGATGGGTCAGGGAATCAGCCCCAGCATTTT CASRPDGSGNQPQHF
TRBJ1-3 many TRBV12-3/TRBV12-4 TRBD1 TGTGCCAGCAGTACAACAGGGGACTCTGGAAACACCATATATTTT CASSTTGDSGNTIYF
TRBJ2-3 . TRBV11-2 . TGTGCCAGCAGCTTAGAAGGGCTAGCCACAGATACGCAGTATTTT CASSLEGLATDTQYF
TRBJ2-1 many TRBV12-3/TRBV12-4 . TGTGCCAGCGTGGTCGGAAGCTCCTACAATGAGCAGTTCTTC CASVVGSSYNEQFF
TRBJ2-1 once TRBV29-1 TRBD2 TGCAGCGTTGAGTCTAGCGGGACCAATGAGCAGTTCTTC CSVESSGTNEQFF
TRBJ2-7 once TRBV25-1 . TGTGCCAGCAGCCCACGACTAAGCTACGAGCAGTACTTC CASSPRLSYEQYF
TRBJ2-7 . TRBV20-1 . TGCAGTGCTGCCGGTAGATATCCTAACGAGCAGTACTTC CSAAGRYPNEQYF
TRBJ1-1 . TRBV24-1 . TGTGCCACCAGTGATAGCCTGACAGGACTTTACACTGAAGCTTTCTTT CATSDSLTGLYTEAFF
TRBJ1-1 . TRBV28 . TGTGCCAGCAGTGCCAGTGTGAACACTGAAGCTTTCTTT CASSASVNTEAFF
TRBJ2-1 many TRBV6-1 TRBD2 TGTGCCAGCATGGGGACTAGCGGTGAGCAGTTCTTC CASMGTSGEQFF
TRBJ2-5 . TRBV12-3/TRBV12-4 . TGTGCCAGCACCTTGGGGGAGACCCAGTACTTC CASTLGETQYF
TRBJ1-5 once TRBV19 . TGTGCCAGTAGTATGCGACGGGATCAGCCCCAGCATTTT CASSMRRDQPQHF
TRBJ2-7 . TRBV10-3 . TGTGCCATCAGGGAGGACACCTTGAACTACGAGCAGTACTTC CAIREDTLNYEQYF
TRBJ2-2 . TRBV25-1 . TGTGCCAGCAGTGACCCCCCCGGGACCCGGAACACCGGGGAGCTGTTTTTT CASSDPPGTRNTGELFF
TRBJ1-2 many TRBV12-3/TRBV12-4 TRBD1 TGTGCCAGCAGCTACAGGGGGGGAGCTAACTATGGCTACACCTTC CASSYRGGANYGYTF
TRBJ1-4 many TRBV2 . TGTGCCAGCAGTGACAGATTTTCAACTAATGAAAAACTGTTTTTT CASSDRFSTNEKLFF
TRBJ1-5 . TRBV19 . TGTGCCAGTAGTTCGGGATTTCAGCCCCAGCATTTT CASSSGFQPQHF
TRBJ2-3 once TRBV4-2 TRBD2 TGTGCCAGCAGTTCCGGGACTAGCGGACATAGCACAGATACGCAGTATTTT CASSSGTSGHSTDTQYF
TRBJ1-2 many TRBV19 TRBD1 TGTGCCAGTTTTCCAGGGGGCGGACGTGGCTACACCTTC CASFPGGGRGYTF
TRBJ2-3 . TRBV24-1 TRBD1 TGTGCCACCAGTGTGAGGACAGGGGGTCCAGATACGCAGTATTTT CATSVRTGGPDTQYF
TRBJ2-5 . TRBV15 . TGTGCCACAGGACGCCCGGGGCGGTTGGAGACCCAGTACTTC CATGRPGRLETQYF
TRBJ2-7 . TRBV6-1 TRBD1 TGTGCCAGCGGGGGACAGGGAGGCTCCTACGAGCAGTACTTC CASGGQGGSYEQYF
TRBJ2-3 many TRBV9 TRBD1 TGTGCCAGCAGCGTAGCCGGGACAGGGGGACTCGCAGATACGCAGTATTTT CASSVAGTGGLADTQYF
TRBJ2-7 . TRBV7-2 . TGTGCCAGCAGCTTAGCGGGGCTAGCTCGGAGGTACGAGCAGTACTTC CASSLAGLARRYEQYF
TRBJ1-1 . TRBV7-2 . TGTGCCAGCAGCTCCCTGCACGGGTCCACTGAAGCTTTCTTT CASSSLHGSTEAFF
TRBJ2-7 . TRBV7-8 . TGTGCCAGCAGTGACTATTACGAGCAGTACTTC CASSDYYEQYF
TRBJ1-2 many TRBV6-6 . TGTGCCAGCAGTTACTCGAGGGAGGGACTCGACTATGGCTACACCTTC CASSYSREGLDYGYTF
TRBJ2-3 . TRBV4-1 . TGCGCCAGCAGCTTATTGGGTTCTAGCACAGATACGCAGTATTTT CASSLLGSSTDTQYF
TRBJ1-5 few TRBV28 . TGTGCCAGCAATTTTCTAGTCCTTAGCAATCAGCCCCAGCATTTT CASNFLVLSNQPQHF
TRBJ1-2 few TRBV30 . TGTGCCTGGAGGTCCGATGATACTAACTATGGCTACACCTTC CAWRSDDTNYGYTF
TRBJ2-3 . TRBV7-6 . TGTGCCAGCAGCTCCCCTACTAGATTCATCAATACGCAGTATTTT CASSSPTRFINTQYF
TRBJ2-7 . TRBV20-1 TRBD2 TGCAGTGCTAGAGGGGCGGGGGGCAACGAGCAGTACTTC CSARGAGGNEQYF
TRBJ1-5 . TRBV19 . TGTGCCAGTAGTACAGAGCGAAATCAGCCCCAGCATTTT CASSTERNQPQHF
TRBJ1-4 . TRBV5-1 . TGCGCCAGCAGGAGCCGCAATAATGAAAAACTGTTTTTT CASRSRNNEKLFF